Shown below are 26 T cell receptor beta chains from a single sample sequenced in a study of metastatic and nonmetastatic thyroid tumors. TCRdb re-called the PCR reads via MiXCR. The data hold roughly 44,000 clones, with 20% to 25% observed a single time. Prior to thyroid surgery, none of the patients had received any treatment. The material sequenced was tumor tissue. The receptors come from a female donor with papillary thyroid cancer or a benign thyroid nodule (not recorded which). Some clones in this sample may be carry-over from other donors' samples.

Here the CDR3 DNA reads TGTGCCAGCAGCGTAGAGAACAGGGACTATGGCTACACCTTC. It specifies CASSVENRDYGYTF. The chain recombines TRBV9 with TRBJ1-2, with D perhaps TRBD1 (6 bases). With 0 bases removed from V and 3 bases from J, the gap between germline ends came to 9 bases. CDR1 and CDR2 (germline): SGDLS, YYNGEE. The CDR3 is 14 amino acids.

This chain connects TRBV6-4 to TRBJ2-2; D remains unclear. The germline V and J ends were trimmed by 0 bases and 4 bases, with 3 bases remaining between them. Germline lookup yields CDR1 MRHNA and CDR2 SNTAGT. The CDR3 is 13 amino acids. The CDR3 reads CASSDSSTGELFF. The CDR3 DNA follows: TGTGCCAGCAGTGACTCTAGCACCGGGGAGCTGTTTTTT.

In its sample, this clone was seen many times. This sequence joins TRBV5-1 and TRBJ2-2, with 8 bases fitting TRBD2. The CDR3 runs 17 residues. The germline V gene encodes CDR1 SGHRS and CDR2 YFSETQ. The V and J ends lost 0 bases and 0 bases, in that order; junction bases with no gene match: 4. Here the CDR3 DNA reads TGCGCCAGCAGCTTGGCCGGGGGGGCCGCGAACACCGGGGAGCTGTTTTTT. Its translation is CASSLAGGAANTGELFF.

The V and J genes are TRBV6-1 and TRBJ2-7, with a tentative D call TRBD2 (5 bases). Per germline, CDR1 MNHNS and CDR2 SASEGT. CDR3 length: 12 residues. Trimming left V 7 bases short and J 3 bases short, with 10 bases between. The CDR3 DNA reads as TGTGCCAGCACGGAGGCCCGCTACGAGCAGTACTTC. As protein: CASTEARYEQYF.

About this clone itself: A read error may be the cause here, since a much bigger clone is one base away. The V and J genes are TRBV7-3 and TRBJ2-1; the D gene is possibly TRBD2 (6 bases). Germline loops: CDR1 SGHTA, CDR2 FQGTGA. The CDR3 covers 16 residues. V was shortened by 5 bases and J by 6 bases, with 20 bases between the two germline ends. Here the CDR3 DNA reads TGTGCCAGCAGCCCAGGACTATCGGGAGTAATCAATGAGCAGTTCTTC. Its translation is CASSPGLSGVINEQFF. The whole variable domain, filled in from reference TRBV7-3 and TRBJ2-1, reads GAGVSQTPSNKVTEKGKYVELRCDPISGHTALYWYRQSLGQGPEFLIYFQGTGAADDSGLPNDRFFAVRPEGSVSTLKIQRTERGDSAVYLCASSPGLSGVINEQFFGPGTRLTVL.

As concerns this clone: A read error may be the cause here, since a much bigger clone is one base away. V gene TRBV9 combines with J gene TRBJ2-4; D might be TRBD1 or TRBD2, each matching 5 bases. Trimming took 9 bases from V and 0 from J, leaving 13 bases between them. CDR1 SGDLS and CDR2 YYNGEE come from the germline V gene. The CDR3 contains 14 residues. CDR3 sequence reads: CATGDGLAKNIQYF. CDR3 nucleotide sequence: TGTGCCACCGGGGACGGTTTAGCCAAAAACATTCAGTACTTC.

In this sample, this clone is medium-sized. The chain couples TRBV5-1 to TRBJ1-2, with D possibly matching TRBD1 (6 bases). Trimming took 4 bases from V and 8 from J, leaving 18 bases between them. Germline CDR1 is SGHRS and CDR2 is YFSETQ. The CDR3 spans 14 residues. CDR3: CASSLLQGVYGYTF. In DNA form, the CDR3 reads TGCGCCAGCAGCCTGCTACAGGGAGTCTACGGCTACACCTTC.

This clone was found many times. This chain links TRBV6-2 or TRBV6-3 with TRBJ1-2, with D unclear. The CDR3 spans 14 residues. From germline, CDR1 is MNHEY and CDR2 SVGEGT. V lost 6 bases to trimming and J lost 5 bases, with 16 bases between them. The CDR3 bases are TGTGCCAGCAGCCGCTTATCGCAGGAGTATGGCTACACCTTC. The encoded protein is CASSRLSQEYGYTF.

This clone was found many times. Written as DNA, the CDR3 is TGTGCCAGCACCCAACCCACCCGGGGGTCAGGCGGCTACACCTTC. Translated, it gives CASTQPTRGSGGYTF. The chain carries TRBV28 and TRBJ1-2; D is possibly TRBD1 (5 bases). From germline, CDR1 is MDHEN and CDR2 SYDVKM. The CDR3 sequence is 15 residues long. V dropped 7 bases and J dropped 8 bases, with 23 bases sitting between them.

This clone has a count of ten or more. Other DNA sequences within the sample encode an identical CDR3. The rearrangement links TRBV28 to TRBJ1-4; possible D gene TRBD1, 6 bases. Germline CDR1 MDHEN, CDR2 SYDVKM. The CDR3 loop spans 14 amino acids. The V gene lost 3 bases and the J gene lost 7 bases, with 12 bases spanning the gap. The CDR3 DNA is TGTGCCAGCAGTTTGGGACACTCGGGTGAAAAACTGTTTTTT. Amino acid sequence: CASSLGHSGEKLFF.

At least ten counts were recorded for this clone. The V gene is TRBV20-1, the J gene TRBJ2-5, with D possibly being TRBD1 (5 bases). V was cut by 7 bases and J by 2 bases, with 11 bases left in between. There are 12 residues in the CDR3. Per the germline V gene, CDR1 is DFQATT and CDR2 is SNEGSKA (reference sequence). As DNA, the CDR3 is TGCAGTGGCTCAAGGGGTCAAGAGACCCAGTACTTC. Protein sequence: CSGSRGQETQYF.

This clone was counted at least ten times. The chain carries TRBV5-1 and TRBJ2-3; D is possibly TRBD1 (5 bases). V lost 0 bases, J lost 3 bases, and 11 bases lay in between. Germline V CDR1 and CDR2: SGHRS, YFSETQ. This CDR3 is built from 15 residues. The CDR3 spells CASSLERQPTDTQYF. CDR3 coding DNA: TGCGCCAGCAGCTTGGAAAGACAGCCTACAGATACGCAGTATTTT. Full variable domain (outside the CDR3, taken from reference TRBV5-1 and TRBJ2-3): KAGVTQTPRYLIKTRGQQVTLSCSPISGHRSVSWYQQTPGQGLQFLFEYFSETQRNKGNFPGRFSGRQFSNSRSEMNVSTLELGDSALYLCASSLERQPTDTQYFGPGTRLTVL.

This clone was detected only a few times. This sequence joins TRBV6-1 and TRBJ2-7; D is possibly TRBD2 (6 bases). This CDR3 region has 14 residues. Germline loops: CDR1 MNHNS, CDR2 SASEGT. The V and J ends lost 0 bases and 4 bases respectively, with 10 bases between them. CDR3 DNA: TGTGCCAGCAGTGAAGCCCACGGGAGATACGAGCAGTACTTC. Translation gives CASSEAHGRYEQYF.

J is TRBJ1-1 and V is TRBV20-1, with 10 bases aligning to TRBD1. V shed 3 bases, J shed 3 bases, and the junction held 10 bases outside the gene matches. The CDR3 is 16 amino acids. Germline V gives CDR1 DFQATT, CDR2 SNEGSKA (reference sequence). The CDR3 region is CSARSGDRGQYTEAFF. The DNA for the CDR3 is TGCAGTGCTAGGTCTGGGGACAGGGGACAGTACACTGAAGCTTTCTTT.

This clone was detected once. The chain joins TRBV3-1 to TRBJ1-5; no reliable D call. Germline values: CDR1 LGHDT, CDR2 YNNKEL (reference sequence). The CDR3 has 15 residues. Trimming pared 1 base from V and 0 bases from J, leaving 7 bases between. CDR3 sequence (DNA): TGTGCCAGCAGCCAAGCGGGCAATAGCAATCAGCCCCAGCATTTT. Its protein is CASSQAGNSNQPQHF.

This clone was found many times. This chain links TRBV7-3 with TRBJ1-1, with D possibly TRBD1 on 6 matching bases. This CDR3 has 13 amino acids. Trimming cost V 5 bases and J 8 bases, with 15 bases left between them. Germline V lookup: CDR1 SGHTA, CDR2 FQGTGA. The CDR3 is CASSREVQGEAFF. The CDR3 DNA follows: TGTGCCAGCAGCCGCGAAGTACAGGGAGAAGCTTTCTTT. Using reference TRBV7-3 and TRBJ1-1 for the parts outside the CDR3, the full variable domain is GAGVSQTPSNKVTEKGKYVELRCDPISGHTALYWYRQSLGQGPEFLIYFQGTGAADDSGLPNDRFFAVRPEGSVSTLKIQRTERGDSAVYLCASSREVQGEAFFGQGTRLTVV.

This clone was counted between two and nine times. In DNA, the CDR3 is TGTGCCAGCAGTCAAACTGAGCCCTACGAGCAGTACTTC. Translated, it gives CASSQTEPYEQYF. This sequence joins TRBV28 and TRBJ2-7, with no clear D. V was pared by 5 bases and J by 2 bases, with 10 bases between. The CDR3 has 13 residues. Germline assignment: CDR1 MDHEN and CDR2 SYDVKM.

The rearrangement uses TRBV10-3 and TRBJ2-3, with 7 positions matching TRBD2. The germline V gene has CDR1 ENHRY and CDR2 SYGVKD. This CDR3 has 14 amino acids. J lost 1 base, V lost 10 bases, and 8 bases had no gene match. The CDR3 protein is CATRRESGTDTQYF. CDR3 in DNA: TGTGCCACGCGGCGGGAGTCGGGCACAGATACGCAGTATTTT.

This clone was recorded at least ten times. CDR3 nucleotides: TGTGCCACCAGTGATAGCGGGGGGGACACAGATACGCAGTATTTT. Translated, it gives CATSDSGGDTDTQYF. This rearrangement joins TRBV24-1 to TRBJ2-3; TRBD2 matches at 10 bases. Germline assignment: CDR1 KGHDR and CDR2 SFDVKD. V lost 3 bases to trimming and J lost 2 bases; unmatched junction nucleotides: 1. The CDR3 totals 15 residues.

This clone was seen repeatedly, ten times or more. The J gene is TRBJ2-5, the V gene TRBV9; 8 bases fit TRBD1. The CDR3 totals 15 residues. Germline trimming cut 3 bases from V and 5 bases from J; bases unmatched to any gene: 9. Germline lookup yields CDR1 SGDLS and CDR2 YYNGEE. The CDR3 region has the DNA TGTGCCAGCAGCGCATCCAGGGGGCGTGAGGAGACCCAGTACTTC. This sequence encodes CASSASRGREETQYF.

This clone came up a few times. Compared with germline, one end of the junction differs, possibly owing to a read error. The sample holds other DNA sequences that translate to the same CDR3. This chain joins TRBV12-3 or TRBV12-4 and TRBJ1-5, with a tentative D call TRBD1 (5 bases). The CDR3 spans 15 residues. CDR3 in amino acids: CASSLYRLGDQPKHF. As DNA, the CDR3 is TGTGCCAGCAGTTTGTACAGACTGGGGGATCAGCCCAAGCATTTT.

This clone was picked up many times. J is TRBJ1-1 and V is TRBV5-5; a possible D gene is TRBD1 (5 bases). Between the trimmed V and J ends, which lost 4 bases and 0 bases, there was a span of 16 bases. This CDR3 region has 16 residues. Germline V gives CDR1 SGHKS, CDR2 YYEKEE (reference sequence). The CDR3 is CASSPLWGELNTEAFF. As DNA, the CDR3 is TGTGCCAGCAGCCCGTTATGGGGGGAACTGAACACTGAAGCTTTCTTT.

This rearrangement joins TRBV11-3 to TRBJ1-1; no clear D gene. Trimming shortened V by 1 base and J by 5 bases, and 8 bases separated the two germline ends. The germline V gene has CDR1 SGHNT and CDR2 YENEEA. The CDR3 covers 13 residues. The CDR3 DNA reads TGTGCCAGCAGCTTAGCCCGAGGGACTGAAGCTTTCTTT. This encodes CASSLARGTEAFF.

J is TRBJ1-2 and V is TRBV7-9; TRBD1 matches 10 bases. The CDR3 spans 15 residues. The trim removed 4 bases at V and 4 bases at J, leaving 6 bases unmatched. Germline V gene lookup returns CDR1 SEHNR and CDR2 FQNEAQ (reference sequence). The CDR3 protein is CASSSPGTGAYGYTF. For the CDR3, the DNA is TGTGCCAGCAGCTCCCCCGGGACAGGGGCCTATGGCTACACCTTC. Together with reference TRBV7-9 and TRBJ1-2, the CDR3 gives the full variable domain: DTGVSQNPRHKITKRGQNVTFRCDPISEHNRLYWYRQTLGQGPEFLTYFQNEAQLEKSRLLSDRFSAERPKGSFSTLEIQRTEQGDSAMYLCASSSPGTGAYGYTFGSGTRLTVV.

This clone has at least ten counts. This rearrangement joins TRBV28 to TRBJ2-4; no definite D call. V was clipped by 5 bases and J by 4 bases, with 21 bases between them. Germline V gives CDR1 MDHEN, CDR2 SYDVKM. The CDR3 consists of 17 residues. This CDR3 reads CASSLPTLGMTKNIQYF. CDR3 nucleotide sequence: TGTGCCAGCAGTCTCCCGACTTTGGGGATGACAAAAAACATTCAGTACTTC.

This chain uses TRBV18 with TRBJ2-5; D gene unclear. The CDR3 length is 13 residues. Germline lookup yields CDR1 KGHSH and CDR2 LQKENI. V lost 4 bases and J 3 bases, leaving 9 bases between the germline ends. The CDR3 here is CASSRAGEETQYF. In nucleotides, the CDR3 is TGTGCCAGCTCACGGGCAGGAGAAGAGACCCAGTACTTC. The full variable domain, with the rest looked up from reference TRBV18 and TRBJ2-5, is NAGVMQNPRHLVRRRGQEARLRCSPMKGHSHVYWYRQLPEEGLKFMVYLQKENIIDESGMPKERFSAEFPKEGPSILRIQQVVRGDSAAYFCASSRAGEETQYFGPGTRLLVL.